The following is a T cell receptor beta chain sequence with its context. The source of the sample is a study of blood T cell repertoires in COVID-19. The CDR3 contains 12 residues. The V and J ends lost 4 bases and 5 bases respectively, with 6 bases between them. Per germline, CDR1 LNHDA and CDR2 SQIVND (reference sequence). Per the study methods: From reference gene primer amplification, estimates of nucleated cell counts were derived. This table comes from immunoSEQ multiplex PCR, and its TCRdb copy is limited to in-frame clones, with some not included. The D gene and trimming were derived from the DNA, and the V and J assignments and clone size from that table. The sample has around 400,000 clones, about 89% seen once.

This clonotype was obtained from a woman aged 60 to 75 with COVID-19, enrolled during active disease. This chain uses TRBV19 with TRBJ2-1, with unresolved D. What was sequenced was peripheral blood. The CDR3 sequence: CASSRANNEQFF. The CDR3 DNA follows: TGTGCCAGTAGTAGGGCCAACAATGAGCAGTTCTTC.